Following are 18 T cell receptor beta chains from one sample sequenced in a study of T cell responses to AZD1222 COVID-19 vaccine. Profiled with immunoSEQ multiplex PCR; TCRdb holds only in-frame clones, not every one. The sample carries some 140,000 clones, roughly 90% recorded once. The sequenced sample was peripheral blood, obtained on day 0 of AZD1222 vaccination. These receptors originate from an adult in good health.

The rearrangement links TRBV3-1 (or the pseudogene TRBV3-2) to TRBJ1-1; D uncertain. Between the trimmed V and J ends, which lost 2 bases and 0 bases, there was a span of 22 bases. The germline V gene has CDR1 LGHDT and CDR2 YNNKEL (reference sequence). The CDR3 runs to 19 residues. The CDR3 reads CASSQTLSWQALLNTEAFF. The CDR3 coding sequence is TGTGCCAGCAGCCAAACTTTATCATGGCAGGCCCTTCTGAACACTGAAGCTTTCTTT.

The V call is TRBV5-1, the J call TRBJ1-1, with D perhaps matching TRBD1 (6 bases). CDR3 length equals 14 residues. V was trimmed by 5 bases and J by 0 bases, leaving 11 bases between them. The V gene's germline CDR1 is SGHRS and CDR2 YFSETQ. In DNA form, the CDR3 reads TGCGCCAGCAGAGCACAGGGTATGAACACTGAAGCTTTCTTT. Its translation is CASRAQGMNTEAFF.

J is TRBJ1-3 and V is TRBV5-4, with 7 bases fitting TRBD1. The junction had 4 bases not matched to a gene; V was cut back by 0 bases and J by 1 base. The CDR3 covers 16 residues. Germline lookup yields CDR1 SGHNT and CDR2 YYREEE (reference sequence). CDR3: CASSLAQGESGNTIYF. CDR3 in DNA: TGTGCCAGCAGCTTGGCCCAGGGGGAATCTGGAAACACCATATATTTT.

This chain connects TRBV2 to TRBJ1-6, with a possible D match to TRBD1 (5 bases). The CDR3 loop spans 14 amino acids. In germline, CDR1 is SNHLY, CDR2 FYNNEI. V lost 4 bases and J 10 bases, leaving 14 bases between the germline ends. The CDR3 nucleotides read TGTGCCAGCAGTGGGGTGGGGGTCCGATCACCCCTCCACTTT. Encoded protein: CASSGVGVRSPLHF. The full variable domain, with the rest looked up from reference TRBV2 and TRBJ1-6, is EPEVTQTPSHQVTQMGQEVILRCVPISNHLYFYWYRQILGQKVEFLVSFYNNEISEKSEIFDDQFSVERPDGSNFTLKIRSTKLEDSAMYFCASSGVGVRSPLHFGNGTRLTVT.

The chain couples TRBV9 to TRBJ2-7; TRBD1 agrees at 10 bases. Losses at the gene ends were 0 bases for V and 3 bases for J; bases not matched to a gene: 3. The germline gives CDR1 SGDLS, CDR2 YYNGEE. This CDR3 has 15 amino acids. CDR3 sequence: CASSVGGDRGYEQYF. CDR3 sequence (DNA): TGTGCCAGCAGCGTAGGAGGGGACAGGGGCTACGAGCAGTACTTC.

This clone occurred a few times. This rearrangement joins TRBV2 to TRBJ2-7, with 8 bases that match TRBD1. After removal of 2 bases from V and 6 bases from J, the junction contained 6 bases not matched to a gene. Germline V gene sequence: CDR1 SNHLY, CDR2 FYNNEI. This CDR3 has 14 residues. This CDR3 reads CASSEQGQGREQYF. CDR3 coding DNA: TGTGCCAGCAGTGAACAAGGACAGGGACGCGAGCAGTACTTC.

This chain uses TRBV29-1 with TRBJ1-5; D may be TRBD1 (6 bases). The CDR3 runs 13 residues. CDR1 and CDR2 from the germline V gene are SQVTM and ANQGSEA. With 4 bases removed from V and 4 bases from J, the gap between germline ends came to 11 bases. DNA of the CDR3: TGCAGCGTTGGGGGGGCAGTAAATCAGCCCCAGCATTTT. Translated: CSVGGAVNQPQHF.

In its sample, this clone was seen once. This chain joins TRBV7-8 and TRBJ1-5; tentatively, D is TRBD1 (5 bases). Germline V CDR1 and CDR2: SGHVS, FQNEAQ. The V end lost 5 bases, the J end lost 3 bases, and 14 bases lay between the germline ends. The CDR3 is 15 amino acids. In nucleotides, the CDR3 is TGTGCCAGCAGCCCCAGGGTGGCAGTCAATCAGCCCCAGCATTTT. Its protein product is CASSPRVAVNQPQHF.

The V gene is TRBV19, the J gene TRBJ1-6, with 8 bases that match TRBD1. With 2 bases clipped from V and 9 bases from J, the junction kept 15 bases outside the gene matches. This CDR3 comprises 18 residues. Germline V CDR1 and CDR2: LNHDA, SQIVND (reference sequence). The CDR3 loop is CASSIRLGRGHSGSPLHF. CDR3 nucleotides: TGTGCCAGTAGTATAAGGCTCGGCAGGGGGCATTCAGGTTCACCCCTCCACTTT. The full variable domain, with the rest looked up from reference TRBV19 and TRBJ1-6, is DGGITQSPKYLFRKEGQNVTLSCEQNLNHDAMYWYRQDPGQGLRLIYYSQIVNDFQKGDIAEGYSVSREKKESFPLTVTSAQKNPTAFYLCASSIRLGRGHSGSPLHFGNGTRLTVT.

The chain couples TRBV7-9 to TRBJ1-1; no firm D call. V was shortened by 1 base and J by 1 base, with 16 bases between the two germline ends. The CDR3 runs to 17 residues. CDR1 is SEHNR and CDR2 is FQNEAQ in the germline V gene (reference sequence). The chain's CDR3 is CASSLGGILTTNTEAFF. In DNA form, the CDR3 reads TGTGCCAGCAGCTTAGGAGGGATCCTCACGACGAACACTGAAGCTTTCTTT.

This chain connects TRBV3-1 (or the pseudogene TRBV3-2) to TRBJ1-6; 8 bases map to TRBD1. Trimming removed 4 bases from V and 7 bases from J; junction bases left unmatched: 6. The CDR3 consists of 15 residues. CDR1 and CDR2 from the germline V gene are LGHDT and YNNKEL (reference sequence). In nucleotides, the CDR3 is TGTGCCAGCAGCCGCACGACAGGGGAAAATTCACCCCTCCACTTT. It specifies CASSRTTGENSPLHF.

V and J are TRBV19 and TRBJ2-7; D unclear. CDR1 is LNHDA, CDR2 SQIVND, per germline (reference sequence). The CDR3 runs 15 residues. The ends were cut back, 0 bases at V and 0 bases at J, with 9 bases in the middle. CDR3 in DNA: TGTGCCAGTAGTATAGATACGGTGCTCTCCTACGAGCAGTACTTC. This sequence encodes CASSIDTVLSYEQYF.

This chain uses TRBV29-1 with TRBJ2-7; D might be TRBD1 (6 bases). This CDR3 comprises 14 residues. From germline, CDR1 is SQVTM and CDR2 ANQGSEA. Trimming removed 6 bases from V and 0 bases from J, with 15 bases in between. The CDR3 nucleotides read TGCAGCGTAGGGGACAAGCCTTACTCCTACGAGCAGTACTTC. Translating it yields CSVGDKPYSYEQYF.

There are a few counts of this clone. The V gene is TRBV5-6, the J gene TRBJ2-7, with TRBD1 as a possible D gene (6 bases). This CDR3 spans 12 amino acids. Germline V gene lookup returns CDR1 SGHDT and CDR2 YYEEEE. V lost 4 bases to trimming and J lost 4 bases, with 9 bases between them. The CDR3 loop is CASSIQGYEQYF. CDR3 bases: TGTGCCAGCAGCATCCAGGGGTACGAGCAGTACTTC. The full variable domain, completed using reference TRBV5-6 and TRBJ2-7, is DAGVTQSPTHLIKTRGQQVTLRCSPKSGHDTVSWYQQALGQGPQFIFQYYEEEERQRGNFPDRFSGHQFPNYSSELNVNALLLGDSALYLCASSIQGYEQYFGPGTRLTVT.

The V gene is TRBV12-3 or TRBV12-4, the J gene TRBJ2-1, with TRBD1 matching 7 bases. There are 13 residues in the CDR3. V lost 5 bases and J lost 6; bases outside the gene matches: 4. CDR3 nucleotide sequence: TGTGCCAGCAGTGGACGGACAGGCAATGAGCAGTTCTTC. As protein: CASSGRTGNEQFF.

This clone was observed once. The genes are TRBV25-1 and TRBJ1-5; 8 nucleotides agree with TRBD1. Germline CDR1 MGHDK, CDR2 SYGVNS. The CDR3 sequence is 16 residues long. The junction had 10 bases not matched to a gene; V was cut back by 4 bases and J by 5 bases. DNA for the CDR3: TGTGCCAGCAGTGGATGGACAGGGCGAGGGGATCAGCCCCAGCATTTT. This sequence encodes CASSGWTGRGDQPQHF.

The J gene is TRBJ2-2, the V gene TRBV19, with 7 nucleotides matching TRBD1. CDR3 length equals 18 residues. Trimming removed 7 bases from V and 3 bases from J; junction bases left unmatched: 17. Per germline, CDR1 LNHDA and CDR2 SQIVND (reference sequence). This chain's CDR3 is CASTLRIQGTLDTGELFF. In DNA form, the CDR3 reads TGTGCCAGTACCCTTAGGATACAGGGGACGTTGGACACCGGGGAGCTGTTTTTT.

CDR3 nucleotide sequence: TGTGCCAGCAGCTTGTCTGACAACTATGGCTACACCTTC. The encoded protein is CASSLSDNYGYTF. This rearrangement joins TRBV7-9 to TRBJ1-2; D is uncertain. The CDR3 is 13 amino acids. Germline V CDR1 and CDR2: SEHNR, FQNEAQ (reference sequence). V was trimmed by 3 bases and J by 2 bases, leaving 7 bases between them.